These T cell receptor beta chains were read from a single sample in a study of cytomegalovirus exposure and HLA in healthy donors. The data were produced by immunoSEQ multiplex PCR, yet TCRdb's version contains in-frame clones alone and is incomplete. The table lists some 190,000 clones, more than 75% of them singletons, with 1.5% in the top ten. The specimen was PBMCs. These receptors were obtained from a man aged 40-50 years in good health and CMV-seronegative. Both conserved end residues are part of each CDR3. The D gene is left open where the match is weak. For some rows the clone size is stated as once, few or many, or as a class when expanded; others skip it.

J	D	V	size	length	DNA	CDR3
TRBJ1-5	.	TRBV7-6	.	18	TGTGCCAGCAGCCCCCGACAGCCGCAGAGTTATAGCAATCAGCCCCAGCATTTT	CASSPRQPQSYSNQPQHF
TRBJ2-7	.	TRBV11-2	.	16	TGTGCCAGCAGCTTAGGTTCAGACAGGCGCCCCTACGAGCAGTACTTC	CASSLGSDRRPYEQYF
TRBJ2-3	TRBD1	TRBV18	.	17	TGTGCCAGCTCACCACCGAGACAGGGAATAGCCACAGATACGCAGTATTTT	CASSPPRQGIATDTQYF
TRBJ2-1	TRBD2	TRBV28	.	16	TGTGCCAGCAGTGAAGGGACTAGCGGGAGTAGACTTGAGCAGTTCTTC	CASSEGTSGSRLEQFF
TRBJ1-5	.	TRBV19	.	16	TGTGCCAGTACCCACATTGGCGGCGGGGGCAATCAGCCCCAGCATTTT	CASTHIGGGGNQPQHF
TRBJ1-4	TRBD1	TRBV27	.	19	TGTGCCAGCAGTTTACAAAACAGCCTTCCGGGACAGCCGAATGAAAAACTGTTTTTT	CASSLQNSLPGQPNEKLFF
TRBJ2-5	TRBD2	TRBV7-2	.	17	TGTGCCAGCAGCCCCTTCTGGGTAGCGGGGGGGCAAGAGACCCAGTACTTC	CASSPFWVAGGQETQYF
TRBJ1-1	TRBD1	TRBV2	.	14	TGTGCCAGCAGCTTGACAGGGTGGAGCACTGAAGCTTTCTTT	CASSLTGWSTEAFF
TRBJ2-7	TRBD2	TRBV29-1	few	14	TGCAGCGTCGGGGGGGATCCTGGAACCTACGAGCAGTACTTC	CSVGGDPGTYEQYF
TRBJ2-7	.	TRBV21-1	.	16	TGTGCCAGCAGCCAAAAGGAAGACAGAAAATCCTACGAGCAGTACTTC	CASSQKEDRKSYEQYF
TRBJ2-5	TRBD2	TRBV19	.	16	TGTGCCAGTAGGGAACTAGCGGGAGGCCTTCGGGAGACCCAGTACTTC	CASRELAGGLRETQYF
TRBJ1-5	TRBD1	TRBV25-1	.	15	TGTGCCAGCAGACGCGCGGACAGGGAGGGAAAGCCCCAGCATTTT	CASRRADREGKPQHF
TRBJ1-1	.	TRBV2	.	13	TGTGCCAGCAGTTCGGAGGTGGGGACTGAAGCTTTCTTT	CASSSEVGTEAFF
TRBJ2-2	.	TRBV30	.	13	TGTGCCTGGAGCGAGAGCGACACCGGGGAGCTGTTTTTT	CAWSESDTGELFF
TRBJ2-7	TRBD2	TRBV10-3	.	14	TGTGCCATCAGTGGGTCTCTAGCTAGCGGCGAGCAGTACTTC	CAISGSLASGEQYF
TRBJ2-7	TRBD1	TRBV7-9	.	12	TGTGCCAGCAGCCACGGGACAGACGAGCAGTACTTC	CASSHGTDEQYF
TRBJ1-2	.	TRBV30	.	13	TGTGCCTGGAGCGCTGGTTGGAGCTATGGCTACACCTTC	CAWSAGWSYGYTF
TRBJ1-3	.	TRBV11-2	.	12	TGTGCCAGCAGCTTTGCACGGAACACCATATATTTT	CASSFARNTIYF
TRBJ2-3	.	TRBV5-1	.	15	TGCGCCAGCAGCTTTCAGGGGTATAGCACAGATACGCAGTATTTT	CASSFQGYSTDTQYF
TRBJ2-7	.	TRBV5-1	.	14	TGCGCCAGCAGCTTTGGGGCCAGCTCCTACGAGCAGTACTTC	CASSFGASSYEQYF
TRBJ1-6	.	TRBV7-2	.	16	TGTGCCAGCAGCTTACTCTTCCAGGTTTATAATTCACCCCTCCACTTT	CASSLLFQVYNSPLHF
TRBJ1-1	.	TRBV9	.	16	TGTGCCAGCAGCGTAAGCCCCTTGGGGGGGAACACTGAAGCTTTCTTT	CASSVSPLGGNTEAFF
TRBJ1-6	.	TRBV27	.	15	TGTGCCAGCAGCGAGATGAGCTCCTATAATTCACCCCTCCACTTT	CASSEMSSYNSPLHF
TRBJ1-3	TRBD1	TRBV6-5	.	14	TGTGCCAGCAGTCCCCGGGACAGAGGAAACACCATATATTTT	CASSPRDRGNTIYF
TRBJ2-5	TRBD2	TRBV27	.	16	TGTGCCAGCAGTCTATACCCAGCGGGAGGGCCAAAGACCCAGTACTTC	CASSLYPAGGPKTQYF
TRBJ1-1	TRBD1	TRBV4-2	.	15	TGTGCCAGCAGCCAACATGGACAGGGGAACACTGAAGCTTTCTTT	CASSQHGQGNTEAFF
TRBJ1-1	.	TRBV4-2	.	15	TGTGCCAGCAGCCAAGTGGGGCGGGAGAACACTGAAGCTTTCTTT	CASSQVGRENTEAFF
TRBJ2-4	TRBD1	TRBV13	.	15	TGTGCCAGCAGACCATCCGGGACAGGGAGGGACATTCAGTACTTC	CASRPSGTGRDIQYF
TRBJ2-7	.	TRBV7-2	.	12	TGTGCCAGCAGCCCGGGAACCTACGAGCAGTACTTC	CASSPGTYEQYF
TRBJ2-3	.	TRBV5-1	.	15	TGCGCCAGCAGCTTGGTGGGGGCTTACACAGATACGCAGTATTTT	CASSLVGAYTDTQYF
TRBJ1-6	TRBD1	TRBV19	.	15	TGTGCCAGTAGTATTGGGCCAGGGGGCACTTCACCCCTCCACTTT	CASSIGPGGTSPLHF